This entry concerns a single T cell receptor (beta chain). The data belong to a study of blood T cell repertoires in COVID-19. Study context: The United States, Italy and Spain provided the acute and convalescent COVID-19 samples.

V dropped 3 bases and J dropped 6 bases, with 12 bases sitting between them. Germline V gives CDR1 MNHNS, CDR2 SASEGT. This CDR3 is 14 amino acids long. Source study methods: Quantification of nucleated cells was approximated via reference gene primer amplification. Method: immunoSEQ multiplex PCR; TCRdb's copy keeps in-frame clones and lacks some. D and trimming come from the DNA, and the V and J calls and clone size come from that table. The table includes roughly 29,000 clones, more than 70% detected once. Input material: peripheral blood. This TCR derives from a man of 80 years or more with active COVID-19. The chain recombines TRBV6-1 with TRBJ2-4; possibly TRBD1 for D (6 bases). CDR3 region: CASSEDRLTNIQYF. CDR3 coding DNA: TGTGCCAGCAGTGAGGACAGACTAACAAACATTCAGTACTTC.